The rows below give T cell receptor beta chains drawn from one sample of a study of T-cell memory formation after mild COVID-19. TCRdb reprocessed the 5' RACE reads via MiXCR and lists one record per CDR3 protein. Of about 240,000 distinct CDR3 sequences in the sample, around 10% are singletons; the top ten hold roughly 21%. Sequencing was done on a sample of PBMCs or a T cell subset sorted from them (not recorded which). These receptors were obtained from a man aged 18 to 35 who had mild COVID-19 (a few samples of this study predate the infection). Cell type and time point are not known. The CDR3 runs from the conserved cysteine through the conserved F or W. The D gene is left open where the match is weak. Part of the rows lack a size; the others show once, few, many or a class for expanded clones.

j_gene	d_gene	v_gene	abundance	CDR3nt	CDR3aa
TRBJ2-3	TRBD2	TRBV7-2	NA	TGTGCCAGCAGCTTAGCTGGGACTAGGTGGGGGACGCAGTATTTT	CASSLAGTRWGTQYF
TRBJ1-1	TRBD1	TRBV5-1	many	TGCGCCAGCAGCCGGGGACAGACAGAGAGTTCCGGTGCTGAAGCTTTCTTT	CASSRGQTESSGAEAFF
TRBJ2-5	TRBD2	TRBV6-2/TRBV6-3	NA	TGTGCCAGCAGCGGAGCGGGGGCGACGACGACGGAGACCCAGTACTTC	CASSGAGATTTETQYF
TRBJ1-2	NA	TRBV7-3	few	TGTGCCAGCAGCGAGGACCTGAGGGGAGATGGCTACACCTTC	CASSEDLRGDGYTF
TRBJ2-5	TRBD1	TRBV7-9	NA	TGTGCCAGCAGCTTACCCAGGGGGCCGGGAGAGACCCAGTACTTC	CASSLPRGPGETQYF
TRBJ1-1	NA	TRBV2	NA	TGTGCCAGCAGTGAAGAATCCGGGCCTACGGGGGCTTTCTTT	CASSEESGPTGAFF
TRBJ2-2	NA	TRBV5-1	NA	TGCGCCAGCAGCTTGGCCCCCACAAACACCGGGGAGCTGTTTTTT	CASSLAPTNTGELFF
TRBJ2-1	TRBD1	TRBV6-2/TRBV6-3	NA	TGTGCCAGCAGTTCCTACCGGGACAGCGGCTACAATGAGCAGTTCTTC	CASSSYRDSGYNEQFF
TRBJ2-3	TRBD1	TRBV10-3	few	TGTGCCATCACCCGGGACAGAGGCATGGATACGCAGTATTTT	CAITRDRGMDTQYF
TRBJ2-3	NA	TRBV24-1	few	TGTGCCACCAGTGAGTTGGGGGAACCAGATACGCAGTATTTT	CATSELGEPDTQYF
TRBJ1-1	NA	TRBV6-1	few	TGTGCCAGCAGTGAAGCTGGACTAAGTTGGGCTTTCTTT	CASSEAGLSWAFF
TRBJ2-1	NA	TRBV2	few	TGTGCCAGCAGGGACGAAACGTACAGTAAGCAGTTCTTC	CASRDETYSKQFF
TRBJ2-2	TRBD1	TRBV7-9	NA	TGTGCCAGCAGCTCGGACAGGGAGAACACCGGGGAGCTGTTTTTT	CASSSDRENTGELFF
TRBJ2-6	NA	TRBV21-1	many	TGTGCCAGCAGCAAAGACAGCTCTGGGGCCAACGTCCTGACTTTC	CASSKDSSGANVLTF
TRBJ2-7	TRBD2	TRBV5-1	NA	TGCGCCAGCAGCTTGGCGATAGCGGGGGGTGGAGAGCAGTACTTC	CASSLAIAGGGEQYF
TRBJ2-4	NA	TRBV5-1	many	TGCGCCAGCAGCCGGGAGTTCCCAAACATTCAGTACTTC	CASSREFPNIQYF
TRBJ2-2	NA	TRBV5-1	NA	TGCGCCAGCAGATCCGGGGCTGCTCCGAACACCGGGGAGCTGTTTTTT	CASRSGAAPNTGELFF
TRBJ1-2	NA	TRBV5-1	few	TGCGCCAGCAGGGCGGGCCCCTGGCTCGGCACTAACTATGGCTACACCTTC	CASRAGPWLGTNYGYTF
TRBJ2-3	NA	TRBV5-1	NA	TGCGCCAGCAGCCCGGGGGACCGGGATACGCAGTATTTT	CASSPGDRDTQYF
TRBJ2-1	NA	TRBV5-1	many	TGCGCCAGCAGCTTGACGACTAGTACTAAGGGTGAGCAGTTCTTC	CASSLTTSTKGEQFF
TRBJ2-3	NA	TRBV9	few	TGTGCCAGCAGCGTAGGCCCCGGTACAGATACGCAGTATTTT	CASSVGPGTDTQYF
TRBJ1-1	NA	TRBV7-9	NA	TGTGCCAGCAGCTCCCGGGGGGCCACTGAAGCTTTCTTT	CASSSRGATEAFF
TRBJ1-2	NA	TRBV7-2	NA	TGTGCCAGCAGCTATCCGTCGTATGGCTACACCTTC	CASSYPSYGYTF
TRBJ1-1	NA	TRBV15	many	TGTGCCACCAGCGGGAGAAACACTGAAGCTTTCTTT	CATSGRNTEAFF
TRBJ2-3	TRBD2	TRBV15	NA	TGTGCCACCAGCCACTGGGGGGCTAGCGGGGGTACAGATACGCAGTATTTT	CATSHWGASGGTDTQYF
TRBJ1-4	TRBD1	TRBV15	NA	TGTGCCACCAGCAGAGGAGGGACAGGGGAGGGAAAACTGTTTTTT	CATSRGGTGEGKLFF
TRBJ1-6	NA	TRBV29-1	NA	TGCAGCGTTGCTGAAGGGACGTCCTATAATTCACCCCTCCACTTT	CSVAEGTSYNSPLHF
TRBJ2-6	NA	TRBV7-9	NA	TGTGCCAGCAGCTTAGCGGGAAGGGCTGGGGCCAACGTCCTGACTTTC	CASSLAGRAGANVLTF
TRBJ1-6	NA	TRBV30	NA	TGTGCCTGGAGTGTAGATTCACCCCTCCACTTT	CAWSVDSPLHF
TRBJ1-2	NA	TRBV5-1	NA	TGCGCCAGCAGCTTACAGGGTCACGGTGGCTACACCTTC	CASSLQGHGGYTF
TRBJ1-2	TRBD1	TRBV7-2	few	TGTGCCAGCAGCTCGTATGACAGGGGGGCTGATGGCTACACCTTC	CASSSYDRGADGYTF
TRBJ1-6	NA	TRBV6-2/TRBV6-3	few	TGTGCCAGCAGTTACGCGTATTCACCCCTCCACTTT	CASSYAYSPLHF
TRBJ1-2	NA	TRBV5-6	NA	TGTGCCAGCAGCCCTCTAGGGTACTATGGCTACACCTTC	CASSPLGYYGYTF
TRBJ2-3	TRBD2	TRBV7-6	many	TGTGCCAGCAGCTTTACGGGAGGGACAGATACGCAGTATTTT	CASSFTGGTDTQYF
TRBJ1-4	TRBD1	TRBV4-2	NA	TGTGCCAGCAGCAAGGGCAGGGGGGAAAAACTGTTTTTT	CASSKGRGEKLFF
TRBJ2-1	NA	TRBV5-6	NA	TGTGCCAGCAGCTTCGGGATTGAGCAGTTCTTC	CASSFGIEQFF
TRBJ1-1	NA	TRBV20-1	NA	TGCAGTGCCATCCCGGGTGGGACTGAAGCTTTCTTT	CSAIPGGTEAFF
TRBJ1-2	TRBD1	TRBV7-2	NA	TGTGCCAGCAGCTTAACAGGGGCTGGCTACACCTTC	CASSLTGAGYTF
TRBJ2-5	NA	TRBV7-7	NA	TGTGCCAGCAGCTTAGGCCCGGGGCTCCCGGAGACCCAGTACTTC	CASSLGPGLPETQYF
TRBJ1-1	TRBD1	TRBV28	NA	TGTGCCAGCAGTTTTAATCAGGGGGTCACTGAAGCTTTCTTT	CASSFNQGVTEAFF
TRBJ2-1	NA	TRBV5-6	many	TGTGCCAGCACCAAGAACAATGAGCAGTTCTTC	CASTKNNEQFF
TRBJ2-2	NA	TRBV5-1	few	TGCGCCAGCAGCTCGTACGTCGGGGAGCTGTTTTTT	CASSSYVGELFF
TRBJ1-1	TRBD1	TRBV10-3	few	TGTGCCACCCACGACAGGGGAAGAGCTGAAGCTTTCTTT	CATHDRGRAEAFF
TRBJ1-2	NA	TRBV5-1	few	TGCGCCAGCAGCTTGGGTCATGGAATAGGTTATGGCTACACCTTC	CASSLGHGIGYGYTF
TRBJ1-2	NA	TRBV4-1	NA	TGCGCCAGCAGCCAAGAGTGGTCAGGAGGTAGTGGCTACACCTTC	CASSQEWSGGSGYTF
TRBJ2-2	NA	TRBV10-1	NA	TGCGCCAGCAGTGGTGAATCGGGGGAGCTGTTTTTT	CASSGESGELFF
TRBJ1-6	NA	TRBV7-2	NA	TGTGCCAGCAGCCGACAGGTTGGCAATTCACCCCTCCACTTT	CASSRQVGNSPLHF
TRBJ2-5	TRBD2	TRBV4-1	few	TGCGCCAGCAGCCTCATCCCAGCGGGGGGCCAAGAGACCCAGTACTTC	CASSLIPAGGQETQYF
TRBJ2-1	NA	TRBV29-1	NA	TGCAGCGTTGAAAGCGGGTGGGAGCAGTTCTTC	CSVESGWEQFF
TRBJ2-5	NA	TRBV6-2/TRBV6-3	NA	TGTGCCAGCAGTCGGGCCAGGCTAGAGACCCAGTACTTC	CASSRARLETQYF
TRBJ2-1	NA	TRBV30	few	TGTGCCTGGAGTCGGGGCGCTAGCAATGAGCAGTTCTTC	CAWSRGASNEQFF
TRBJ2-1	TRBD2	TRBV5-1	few	TGCGCCAGCAGCATAGGCCCGGGACTAGCGGGGCGCTCCTACAATGAGCAGTTCTTC	CASSIGPGLAGRSYNEQFF
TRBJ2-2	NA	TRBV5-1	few	TGCGCCAGCAGCCCGGACGGGGTAGCCGGGGAGCTGTTTTTT	CASSPDGVAGELFF
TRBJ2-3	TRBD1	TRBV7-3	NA	TGTGCCAGCAGCTCACAAGGGGGCCTGTCAGATACGCAGTATTTT	CASSSQGGLSDTQYF